The 13 T cell receptor beta chains given below trace back to one sample, sequenced in a study of OX40 agonist ivuxolimab in advanced cancers. TCRdb's table, derived via immunoSEQ multiplex PCR, lists solely in-frame clones and lacks some. Found here are about 67,000 clones, roughly 92% of them singletons; the top ten hold approximately 2.2%. Sequenced material: CD4+ or CD8+ T cells sorted from blood, taken in a trial of the OX40 agonist ivuxolimab. The receptors originated from an adult with an advanced solid tumor such as melanoma, head and neck, liver or kidney cancer.

The gene calls are TRBV7-9 and TRBJ1-3, with 9 bases matching TRBD1. V was pared by 5 bases and J by 5 bases, with 10 bases of the junction left unmatched. CDR1 is SEHNR and CDR2 is FQNEAQ in the germline V gene (reference sequence). CDR3 length: 16 residues. CDR3 bases: TGTGCCAGCAGCCCTACCGGGACAGGGCGAAGAAACACCATATATTTT. This translates into CASSPTGTGRRNTIYF.

This rearrangement joins TRBV7-9 to TRBJ2-3; unclear D gene. The germline CDR1 and CDR2 sequences are SEHNR and FQNEAQ (reference sequence). V lost 2 bases and J 0 bases, leaving 9 bases between the germline ends. The CDR3 totals 15 residues. In DNA form, the CDR3 reads TGTGCCAGCAGCTTATGGGATACTAGCACAGATACGCAGTATTTT. Its protein product is CASSLWDTSTDTQYF.

This clone was found once. The V gene is TRBV7-2, the J gene TRBJ2-7; D not resolved. In germline, CDR1 is SGHTA, CDR2 FQGNSA. The length of the CDR3 is 12 residues. V lost 0 bases and J lost 5, with 5 bases in between. CDR3 in DNA: TGTGCCAGCAGCTTAGCGCGAGACGAGCAGTACTTC. It yields the protein CASSLARDEQYF.

V is TRBV5-1 and J is TRBJ2-7, with 7 bases matching TRBD2. The CDR3 is 13 residues long. After removal of 7 bases from V and 4 bases from J, the junction contained 8 bases not matched to a gene. Germline assignment: CDR1 SGHRS and CDR2 YFSETQ. The DNA of the CDR3 is TGCGCCAGCTACGAGGCTAGCGGATACGAGCAGTACTTC. Protein: CASYEASGYEQYF.

This chain links TRBV6-1 with TRBJ1-2; D uncertain. This CDR3 comprises 14 residues. CDR1 and CDR2 from the germline V gene are MNHNS and SASEGT. V lost 4 bases, J lost 3 bases, and 12 bases lay in between. CDR3 sequence (DNA): TGTGCCAGCAGTGTCAGCCCACTGGACTATGGCTACACCTTC. Amino acids: CASSVSPLDYGYTF.

The gene calls are TRBV5-8 and TRBJ2-5, with TRBD1 identical over 10 bases. Germline V gene lookup returns CDR1 SGHTS and CDR2 YDEGEE. Germline trimming cut 4 bases from V and 4 bases from J; bases unmatched to any gene: 13. This CDR3 has 17 amino acids. The CDR3 is CASSLHVRTGGGETQYF. The CDR3 DNA follows: TGTGCCAGCAGCCTGCACGTACGGACAGGGGGAGGAGAGACCCAGTACTTC.

The J gene is TRBJ1-2, the V gene TRBV6-1; D possibly corresponds to TRBD1 (5 bases). The CDR3 is 15 residues long. The germline V and J ends were trimmed by 0 bases and 8 bases, with 16 bases remaining between them. The germline V gene has CDR1 MNHNS and CDR2 SASEGT. The CDR3 DNA reads as TGTGCCAGCAGTGAAGCGACAATTGACAGAGGGGGCTACACCTTC. This gives the protein CASSEATIDRGGYTF.

V usage is TRBV7-2 and J usage is TRBJ2-1; 8 bases line up with TRBD2. The CDR3 has 16 residues. The J segment lost 8 bases and the V segment lost 1 base, leaving 10 bases of the junction unmatched. The germline V gene encodes CDR1 SGHTA and CDR2 FQGNSA. The DNA for the CDR3 is TGTGCCAGCAGCTTAGGTCTGAGGCGGGGGGCGTATGAGCAGTTCTTC. Residues: CASSLGLRRGAYEQFF.

This clone was detected only once. The chain is built from TRBV4-3 and TRBJ2-3; 7 positions match TRBD1. In germline, CDR1 is LGHNA, CDR2 YSLEER. This CDR3 spans 15 amino acids. Trimming at V came to 5 bases and at J to 2 bases, leaving 7 bases not matched to a gene. CDR3 DNA: TGCGCCAGCAGCGAAGGGGGACAGTTCACAGATACGCAGTATTTT. The encoded protein is CASSEGGQFTDTQYF.

This sequence joins TRBV19 and TRBJ2-1; 14 bases line up with TRBD2. The V and J ends lost 7 bases and 7 bases, in that order; junction bases with no gene match: 6. Germline CDR1 reads LNHDA; CDR2 reads SQIVND (reference sequence). The CDR3 has 15 residues. This chain's CDR3 is CASKGTSGSWNEQFF. CDR3 DNA: TGTGCCAGTAAAGGGACTAGCGGGAGTTGGAATGAGCAGTTCTTC.

The count of this clone is one. The J gene is TRBJ1-2, the V gene TRBV6-6, with a tentative D call TRBD1 (5 bases). V lost 4 bases and J lost 4, with 10 bases in between. The CDR3 loop spans 13 amino acids. CDR1 and CDR2 (germline): MNHNY, SVGAGI (reference sequence). The CDR3 is CASSSPGTYGYTF. The CDR3 nucleotides are TGTGCCAGCAGTTCCCCGGGGACCTATGGCTACACCTTC.

The V call is TRBV4-1, the J call TRBJ2-1; weak D call: TRBD2 (5 bases). Deletions cut 4 bases from V and 8 bases from J, with 27 bases between. Germline V gives CDR1 MGHRA, CDR2 YSYEKL. This CDR3 is 18 amino acids long. The CDR3 spells CASSRTYETSSMIDEQFF. CDR3 coding DNA: TGCGCCAGCAGCCGAACGTACGAAACTAGTAGCATGATCGATGAGCAGTTCTTC.

The chain uses TRBV4-2 and TRBJ1-2, with 7 bases matching TRBD1. The germline V gene has CDR1 LGHNA and CDR2 YNFKEQ. The length of the CDR3 is 13 residues. Trimming cost V 4 bases and J 3 bases; bases outside gene matches: 2. The CDR3 DNA follows: TGTGCCAGCAGCCGAGGGACAGACTATGGCTACACCTTC. Translated: CASSRGTDYGYTF.